This T cell receptor beta chain was recovered during a study of cytomegalovirus exposure and HLA in healthy donors. Germline assignment: CDR1 SEHNR and CDR2 FQNEAQ (reference sequence). The CDR3 has 15 residues. Regarding the study as a whole: In a later analysis, TCR beta V- and J-gene trimming was associated with a missense DCLRE1C variant. A later analysis linked 15,000 to 20,000 TCR beta sequences to HLA alleles at 0.05 false discovery rate. According to an earlier analysis, most TCR beta V segments yielded productive rearrangements about 87% or about 30% of the time. Common viral pathogens (according to a later analysis) appeared linked to several of the most significant clusters.

For this clone: Its target is not known.

PCR used 60 Vbeta primers and 13 Jbeta primers. Generated by immunoSEQ multiplex PCR, the TCRdb table keeps only in-frame clones and is missing some. This table holds about 150,000 clones, 85% to 90% found once. Sequencing was carried out using PBMCs. The chain joins TRBV7-9 to TRBJ2-5, with TRBD1 matching 8 bases. The tail of the sequence fits TRBJ2-7 better, so the J call may be wrong. This TCR derives from a woman aged 30 to 39 in good health and CMV-seronegative. CDR3 in amino acids: CASSFQLTGDYEQYF. CDR3 nucleotides: TGTGCCAGCAGCTTCCAACTGACAGGGGACTACGAGCAGTACTTC.